Sequencing of this T cell receptor (beta chain) was carried out in a study of blood T cell repertoires in COVID-19. Study-wide background: In each case, the material was cDNA or gDNA derived from T cells, B-cell-depleted T cells, or PBMCs.

CDR1 SGHRS and CDR2 YFSETQ come from the germline V gene. Trimming pared 0 bases from V and 1 base from J, leaving 10 bases between. The CDR3 extends over 15 amino acids. In terms of age and location, participants ranged from roughly 18 to 95 years and lived in about two dozen US areas. Researchers sorted participants into cohorts using their self-reported clinical history. The data were produced by immunoSEQ multiplex PCR, yet TCRdb's version contains in-frame clones alone and is incomplete. This sample has under 200,000 clones; 82% occur once, and the top ten carry about 5%. The receptor's source is a woman aged 55-69 years with acute COVID-19. The rearrangement links TRBV5-1 to TRBJ1-1; a weak D match, TRBD1 (5 bases). The sequencing input was PBMCs or T cells enriched from blood (not recorded which). The CDR3 region is CASSLAPRANTEAFF. CDR3 sequence (DNA): TGCGCCAGCAGCTTGGCCCCCAGGGCGAACACTGAAGCTTTCTTT. The whole variable domain, filled in from reference TRBV5-1 and TRBJ1-1, reads KAGVTQTPRYLIKTRGQQVTLSCSPISGHRSVSWYQQTPGQGLQFLFEYFSETQRNKGNFPGRFSGRQFSNSRSEMNVSTLELGDSALYLCASSLAPRANTEAFFGQGTRLTVV.